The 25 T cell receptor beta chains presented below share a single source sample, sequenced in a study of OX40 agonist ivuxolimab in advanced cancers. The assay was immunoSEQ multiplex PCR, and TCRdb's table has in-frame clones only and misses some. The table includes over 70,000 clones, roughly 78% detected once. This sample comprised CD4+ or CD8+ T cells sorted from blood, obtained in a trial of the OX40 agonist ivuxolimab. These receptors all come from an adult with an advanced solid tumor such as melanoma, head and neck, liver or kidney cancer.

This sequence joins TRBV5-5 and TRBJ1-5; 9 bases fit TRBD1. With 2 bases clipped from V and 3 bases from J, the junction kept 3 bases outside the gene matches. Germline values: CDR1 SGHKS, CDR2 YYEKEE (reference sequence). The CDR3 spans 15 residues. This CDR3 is CASSLWDRVNQPQHF. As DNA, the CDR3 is TGTGCCAGCAGCTTATGGGACAGGGTCAATCAGCCCCAGCATTTT.

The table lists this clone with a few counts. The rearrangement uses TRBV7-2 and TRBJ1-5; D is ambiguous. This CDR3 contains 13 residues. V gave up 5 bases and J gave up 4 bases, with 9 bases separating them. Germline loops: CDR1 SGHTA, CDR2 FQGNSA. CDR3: CASSLLRNQPQHF. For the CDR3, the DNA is TGTGCCAGCAGCCTATTAAGGAATCAGCCCCAGCATTTT.

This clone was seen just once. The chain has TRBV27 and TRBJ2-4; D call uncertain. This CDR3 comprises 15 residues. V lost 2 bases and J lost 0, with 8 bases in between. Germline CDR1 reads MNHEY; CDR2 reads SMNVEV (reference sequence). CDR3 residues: CASSLVGLAKNIQYF. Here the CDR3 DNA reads TGTGCCAGCAGTTTAGTCGGTTTAGCCAAAAACATTCAGTACTTC.

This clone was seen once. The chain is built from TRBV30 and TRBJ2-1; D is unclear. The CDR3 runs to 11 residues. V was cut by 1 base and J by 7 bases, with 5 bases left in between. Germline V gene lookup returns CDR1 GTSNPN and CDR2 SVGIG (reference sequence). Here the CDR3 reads CAWSEWNEQFF. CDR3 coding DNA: TGTGCCTGGAGTGAGTGGAATGAGCAGTTCTTC.

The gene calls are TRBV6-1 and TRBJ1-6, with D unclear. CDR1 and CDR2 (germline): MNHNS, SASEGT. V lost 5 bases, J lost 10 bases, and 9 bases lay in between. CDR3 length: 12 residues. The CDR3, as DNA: TGTGCCAGCAGTACCCAGATCTCACCCCTCCACTTT. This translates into CASSTQISPLHF.

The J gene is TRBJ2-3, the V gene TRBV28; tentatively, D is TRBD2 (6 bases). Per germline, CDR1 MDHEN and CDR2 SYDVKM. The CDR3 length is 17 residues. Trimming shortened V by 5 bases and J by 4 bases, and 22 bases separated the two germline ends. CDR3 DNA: TGTGCCAGCAGTGCCCCGCAGGCGGGACTCGGTTCAGATACGCAGTATTTT. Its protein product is CASSAPQAGLGSDTQYF.

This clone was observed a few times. The CDR3 region has the DNA TGTGCCAGCAGCTTACCGGGGTTCTATGGCTACACCTTC. As protein: CASSLPGFYGYTF. The chain combines TRBV7-2 with TRBJ1-2; no definite D call. The germline gives CDR1 SGHTA, CDR2 FQGNSA. The CDR3 is 13 amino acids. The V end was cut by 2 bases, the J end by 4 bases, with 8 bases between.

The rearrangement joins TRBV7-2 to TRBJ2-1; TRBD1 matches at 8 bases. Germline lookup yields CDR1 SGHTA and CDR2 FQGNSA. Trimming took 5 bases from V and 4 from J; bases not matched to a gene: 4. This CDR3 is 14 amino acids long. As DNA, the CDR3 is TGTGCCAGCAGCCAAGGGGACAGGTACAATGAGCAGTTCTTC. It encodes CASSQGDRYNEQFF.

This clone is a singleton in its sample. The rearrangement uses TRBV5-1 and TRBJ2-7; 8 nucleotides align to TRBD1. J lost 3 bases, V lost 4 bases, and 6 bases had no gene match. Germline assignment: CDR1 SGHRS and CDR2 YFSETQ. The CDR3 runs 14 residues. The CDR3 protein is CASSQRTGNYEQYF. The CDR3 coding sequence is TGCGCCAGCAGCCAACGGACAGGGAACTACGAGCAGTACTTC.

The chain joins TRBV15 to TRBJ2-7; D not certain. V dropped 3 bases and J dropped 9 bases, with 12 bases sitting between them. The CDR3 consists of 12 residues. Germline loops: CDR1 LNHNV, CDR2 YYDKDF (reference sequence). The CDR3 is CATSSPGRAQYF. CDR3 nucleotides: TGTGCCACCAGCAGTCCAGGACGGGCGCAGTACTTC.

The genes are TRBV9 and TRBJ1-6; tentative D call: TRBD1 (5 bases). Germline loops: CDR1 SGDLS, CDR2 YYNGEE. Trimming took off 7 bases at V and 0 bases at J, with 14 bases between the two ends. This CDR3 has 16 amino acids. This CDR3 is CASGGTQSSYNSPLHF. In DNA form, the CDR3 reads TGTGCCAGCGGAGGGACCCAGAGCTCCTATAATTCACCCCTCCACTTT.

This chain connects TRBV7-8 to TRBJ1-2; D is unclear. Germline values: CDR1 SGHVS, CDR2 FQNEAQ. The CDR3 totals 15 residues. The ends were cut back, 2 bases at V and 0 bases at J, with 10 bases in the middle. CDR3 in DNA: TGTGCCAGCAGCTTAAGACCGTCAGCTAACTATGGCTACACCTTC. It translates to CASSLRPSANYGYTF. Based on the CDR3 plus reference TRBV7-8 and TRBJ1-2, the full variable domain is GAGVSQSPRYKVAKRGQDVALRCDPISGHVSLFWYQQALGQGPEFLTYFQNEAQLDKSGLPSDRFFAERPEGSVSTLKIQRTQQEDSAVYLCASSLRPSANYGYTFGSGTRLTVV.

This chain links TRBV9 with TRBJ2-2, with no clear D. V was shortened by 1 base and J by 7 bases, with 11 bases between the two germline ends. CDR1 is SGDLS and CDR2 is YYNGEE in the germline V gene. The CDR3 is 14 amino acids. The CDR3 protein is CASSVLSSRGELFF. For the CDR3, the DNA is TGTGCCAGCAGCGTATTGTCTTCTCGCGGGGAGCTGTTTTTT. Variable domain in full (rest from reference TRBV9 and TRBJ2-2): DSGVTQTPKHLITATGQRVTLRCSPRSGDLSVYWYQQSLDQGLQFLIQYYNGEERAKGNILERFSAQQFPDLHSELNLSSLELGDSALYFCASSVLSSRGELFFGEGSRLTVL.

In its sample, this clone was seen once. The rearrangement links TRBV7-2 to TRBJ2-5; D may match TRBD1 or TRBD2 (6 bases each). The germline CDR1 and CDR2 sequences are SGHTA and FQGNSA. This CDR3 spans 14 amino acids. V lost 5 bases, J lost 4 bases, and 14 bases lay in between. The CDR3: CASSRVGGAETQYF. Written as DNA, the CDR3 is TGTGCCAGCAGCCGCGTCGGGGGCGCAGAGACCCAGTACTTC. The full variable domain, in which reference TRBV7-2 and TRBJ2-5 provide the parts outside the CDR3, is GAGVSQSPSNKVTEKGKDVELRCDPISGHTALYWYRQSLGQGLEFLIYFQGNSAPDKSGLPSDRFSAERTGGSVSTLTIQRTQQEDSAVYLCASSRVGGAETQYFGPGTRLLVL.

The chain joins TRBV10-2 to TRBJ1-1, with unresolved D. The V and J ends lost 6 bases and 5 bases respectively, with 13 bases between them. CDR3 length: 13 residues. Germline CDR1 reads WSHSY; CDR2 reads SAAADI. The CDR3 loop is CASSSGGRTEAFF. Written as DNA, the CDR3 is TGCGCCAGCAGCTCCGGAGGGAGGACTGAAGCTTTCTTT.

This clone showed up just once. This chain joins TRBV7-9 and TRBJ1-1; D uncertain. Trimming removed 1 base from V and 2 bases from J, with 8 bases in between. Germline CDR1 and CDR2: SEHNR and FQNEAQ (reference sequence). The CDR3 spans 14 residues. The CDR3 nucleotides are TGTGCCAGCAGCTTAGGGGCGGGAAACACTGAAGCTTTCTTT. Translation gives CASSLGAGNTEAFF.

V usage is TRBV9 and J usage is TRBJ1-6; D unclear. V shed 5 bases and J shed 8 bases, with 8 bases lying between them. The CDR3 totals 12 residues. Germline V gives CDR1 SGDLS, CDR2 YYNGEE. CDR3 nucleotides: TGTGCCAGCAGGAGAGGATATTCACCCCTCCACTTT. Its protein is CASRRGYSPLHF.

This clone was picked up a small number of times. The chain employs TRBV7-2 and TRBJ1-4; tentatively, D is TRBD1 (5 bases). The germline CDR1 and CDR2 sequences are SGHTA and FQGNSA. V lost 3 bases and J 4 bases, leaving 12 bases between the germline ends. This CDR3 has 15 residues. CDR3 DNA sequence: TGTGCCAGCAGCTTCAGGAGGGGCAATAATGAAAAACTGTTTTTT. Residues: CASSFRRGNNEKLFF.

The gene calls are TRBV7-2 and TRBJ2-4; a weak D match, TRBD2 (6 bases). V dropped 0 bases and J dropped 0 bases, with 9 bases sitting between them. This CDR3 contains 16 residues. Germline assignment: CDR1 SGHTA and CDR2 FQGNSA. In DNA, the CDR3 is TGTGCCAGCAGCTTAGCCGCGGGGTCAGCCAAAAACATTCAGTACTTC. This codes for CASSLAAGSAKNIQYF.

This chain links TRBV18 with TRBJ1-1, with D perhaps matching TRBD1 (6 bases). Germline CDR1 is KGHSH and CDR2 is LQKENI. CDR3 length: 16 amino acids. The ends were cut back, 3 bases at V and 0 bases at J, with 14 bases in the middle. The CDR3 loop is CASSPLQGTMNTEAFF. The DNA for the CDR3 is TGTGCCAGCTCACCGCTACAGGGCACGATGAACACTGAAGCTTTCTTT.

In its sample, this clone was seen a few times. The CDR3 protein is CASRTGTSGSNEQFF. In DNA, the CDR3 is TGTGCCAGCAGGACCGGGACTAGCGGGAGTAATGAGCAGTTCTTC. This chain links TRBV7-9 with TRBJ2-1, with 14 nucleotides matching TRBD2. Germline values: CDR1 SEHNR, CDR2 FQNEAQ (reference sequence). Unmatched junction bases numbered 5, after V lost 6 bases and J lost 7 bases. This CDR3 region has 15 residues.

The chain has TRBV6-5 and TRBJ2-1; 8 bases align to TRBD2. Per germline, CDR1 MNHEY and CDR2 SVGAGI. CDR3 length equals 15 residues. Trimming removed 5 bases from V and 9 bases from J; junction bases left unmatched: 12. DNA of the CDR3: TGTGCCAGCAGTCCCCTCGGGACTAGAGATGTTGAGCAGTTCTTC. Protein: CASSPLGTRDVEQFF.

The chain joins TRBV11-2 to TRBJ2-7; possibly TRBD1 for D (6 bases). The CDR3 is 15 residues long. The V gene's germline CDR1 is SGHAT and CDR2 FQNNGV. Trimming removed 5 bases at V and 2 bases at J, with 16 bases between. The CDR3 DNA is TGTGCCAGCAGCCCCCTGGGACACGGACCCTACGAGCAGTACTTC. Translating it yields CASSPLGHGPYEQYF.

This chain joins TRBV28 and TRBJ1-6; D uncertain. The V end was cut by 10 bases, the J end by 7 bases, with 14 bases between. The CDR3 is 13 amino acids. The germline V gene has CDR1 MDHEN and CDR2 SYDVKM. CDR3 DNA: TGTGCCACCGCCATATTTGTGAATTCACCCCTCCACTTT. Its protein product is CATAIFVNSPLHF.

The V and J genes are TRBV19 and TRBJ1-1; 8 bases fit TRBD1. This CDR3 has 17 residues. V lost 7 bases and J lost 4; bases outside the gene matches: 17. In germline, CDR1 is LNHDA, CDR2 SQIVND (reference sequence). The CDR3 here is CASTWYRGSPKGTEAFF. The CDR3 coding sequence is TGTGCCAGTACTTGGTACAGGGGGTCCCCAAAGGGCACTGAAGCTTTCTTT.